The present T cell receptor beta chain was sequenced within a study of shared clonotypes between healthy human individuals. Study details: Used for every donor were three CD4 naive, three CD4 memory, two CD8 naive and one CD8 memory plate. Study findings and constraints: A generally larger estimated richness was seen in naive subsets than in memory subsets. It was observed that roughly 4.8% of naive CD4 clonotypes were shared across a handful of donors.

In the case of this clone: Its antigen remains unidentified.

Germline-derived CDR1 and CDR2 are MDHEN and SYDVKM. Trimming cost V 2 bases and J 2 bases, with 10 bases left between them. The CDR3 spans 15 residues. Original processing notes: ImmunoSEQ output lacked quality scores and full-length reads, limiting matched filtering. Here immunoSEQ multiplex PCR was the method, and the copy in TCRdb shows in-frame clones only, minus some. That table furnishes V, J and clone size, whereas the DNA furnished D and trimming. This sample has hundreds of thousands of clones, with around 73% found just once. Sequencing was carried out using memory CD4+ T cells sorted from blood. Sample subset: CD45RA-negative fraction. The V call is TRBV28, the J call TRBJ1-5; D is possibly TRBD1 (5 bases). The TCR originated in a woman in her twenties or thirties in good health. The CDR3 nucleotides are TGTGCCAGCAGTTTAGCGGGGGATGGCAATCAGCCCCAGCATTTT. Translating it yields CASSLAGDGNQPQHF. The full variable domain, its missing parts supplied by reference TRBV28 and TRBJ1-5, is DVKVTQSSRYLVKRTGEKVFLECVQDMDHENMFWYRQDPGLGLRLIYFSYDVKMKEKGDIPEGYSVSREKKERFSLILESASTNQTSMYLCASSLAGDGNQPQHFGDGTRLSIL.